This is a list of T cell receptor beta chains from one sample in a study of OX40 agonist ivuxolimab in advanced cancers. The protocol was immunoSEQ multiplex PCR, while the TCRdb copy is restricted to in-frame clones and leaves out a portion. The sample has tens of thousands of clones, roughly 80% seen once. The sample in question was CD4+ or CD8+ T cells sorted from blood, obtained in a trial of the OX40 agonist ivuxolimab. The receptor source for this set is an adult with an advanced solid tumor such as melanoma, head and neck, liver or kidney cancer. CDR3s include the opening cysteine and the closing phenylalanine or tryptophan. D genes are given only for firm matches. Rows may omit the clone size; those that give it use once, few, many or a size class.

v_call	j_call	clone_size	d_call	cdr3_nt	cdr3_aa
TRBV6-5	TRBJ2-5	-	TRBD2	TGTGCCAGCAGGGGCGGGGGGGCAAATATGGAGACCCAGTACTTC	CASRGGGANMETQYF
TRBV6-9	TRBJ1-2	once	-	TGTGCCAGCATTGCAGTTTCTAACTATGGCTACACCTTC	CASIAVSNYGYTF
TRBV5-1	TRBJ2-7	-	-	TGCGCCAGCAGCCAACAGGGAACGCTGTACGAGCAGTACTTC	CASSQQGTLYEQYF
TRBV5-4	TRBJ1-1	-	-	TGTGCCAGCAGAAGGCAACAGGGCGAAGCTTTCTTT	CASRRQQGEAFF
TRBV18	TRBJ1-4	-	-	TGTGCCAGCTCACCAAGGGGGGCTAATGAAAAACTGTTTTTT	CASSPRGANEKLFF
TRBV2	TRBJ2-2	-	TRBD2	TGTGCCAGCAGTTTACTAGCGGGGTCGAACACCGGGGAGCTGTTTTTT	CASSLLAGSNTGELFF
TRBV9	TRBJ2-3	-	TRBD2	TGTGCCAGCAGCCGGACTGGCGGGAGGGAACCCGCGGGATCTACGCAGTATTTT	CASSRTGGREPAGSTQYF
TRBV19	TRBJ2-3	once	-	TGTGCCAGTAGTACGGAAGATACGCAGTATTTT	CASSTEDTQYF
TRBV14	TRBJ2-2	-	-	TGTGCCAGCAGCCAAGCGTTGGTCCCCGGGGAGCTGTTTTTT	CASSQALVPGELFF
TRBV10-1	TRBJ2-1	-	TRBD2	TGCGCCAGCAGCCGCAGACTAGCGGGACTCAATGAGCAGTTCTTC	CASSRRLAGLNEQFF
TRBV5-4	TRBJ1-2	-	-	TGTGCCAGCAGCTTGGACTATGGCTACACCTTC	CASSLDYGYTF
TRBV12-5	TRBJ2-2	-	TRBD2	TGTGCTAGTGCTCCGGGGACTAGCGGAGCGGCGGGCACCGGGGAGCTGTTTTTT	CASAPGTSGAAGTGELFF
TRBV7-3	TRBJ2-5	-	-	TGTGCCAGCAGCTTAATGGGTCCCCCTGTAGAGACCCAGTACTTC	CASSLMGPPVETQYF
TRBV5-1	TRBJ2-4	once	-	TGCGCCAGCAGCTTGGCCCAGGGCGCGGGCATTCAGTACTTC	CASSLAQGAGIQYF
TRBV4-1	TRBJ1-5	few	-	TGCGCCAGCAGCCAAGCTGGGGGGAGCAATCAGCCCCAGCATTTT	CASSQAGGSNQPQHF
TRBV19	TRBJ2-1	-	-	TGTGCCAGTAGTAAAAGAGCGGGCCAAAACAATGAGCAGTTCTTC	CASSKRAGQNNEQFF
TRBV5-1	TRBJ2-5	-	TRBD2	TGCGCCAGCAGCTTGGCTGCGGGGGTAGCGGAGACCCAGTACTTC	CASSLAAGVAETQYF
TRBV5-4	TRBJ2-1	-	TRBD1	TGTGCCAGCAGCGGGGGAACAGGGGGGTACAATGAGCAGTTCTTC	CASSGGTGGYNEQFF
TRBV14	TRBJ2-2	-	-	TGTGCCAGCAGCCAAGATTTCGGATACACCGGGGAGCTGTTTTTT	CASSQDFGYTGELFF
TRBV6-6	TRBJ2-7	-	TRBD2	TGTGCCAGCAGTTACACGCGGGGGGCGATCTACGAGCAGTACTTC	CASSYTRGAIYEQYF
TRBV11-3	TRBJ1-1	-	TRBD1	TGTGCCAGCAGCTTCCAGGGGGCCGCTGAAGCTTTCTTT	CASSFQGAAEAFF
TRBV6-6	TRBJ1-2	-	-	TGTGCCAGCAGTACCAGACAACACTACGGCTACACCTTC	CASSTRQHYGYTF
TRBV5-4	TRBJ2-1	-	TRBD2	TGTGCCAGTACTAGCGGGACCTCCTACAATGAGCAGTTCTTC	CASTSGTSYNEQFF
TRBV7-2	TRBJ2-5	-	-	TGTGCCAGCAGCCCGGGGGCCCTAGAGACCCAGTACTTC	CASSPGALETQYF
TRBV27	TRBJ1-4	few	-	TGTGCCAGCAGTTTTGAGGGGGTTTTCGGAGAAAAACTGTTTTTT	CASSFEGVFGEKLFF
TRBV29-1	TRBJ1-2	once	-	TGCAGCGTTGCCCTTGGGGTAGGGGGGCGCGATAACTATGGCTACACCTTC	CSVALGVGGRDNYGYTF
TRBV10-3	TRBJ2-3	-	TRBD1	TGTGCCACTAAGACAGGGGGCGACACAGATACGCAGTATTTT	CATKTGGDTDTQYF
TRBV2	TRBJ2-1	-	TRBD1	TGTGCCAGCAGTGAGGAAGGGGGCGCGGAGCAGTTCTTC	CASSEEGGAEQFF
TRBV11-3	TRBJ2-7	-	-	TGTGCCAGCAGCTTAAGGGCAGAAACTAGCTACGAGCAGTACTTC	CASSLRAETSYEQYF
TRBV11-2	TRBJ2-5	-	-	TGTGCCAGCAGCTTAGCGCGGGAACAAGAGACCCAGTACTTC	CASSLAREQETQYF
TRBV5-4	TRBJ2-5	few	-	TGTGCCAGCAGCTTGGGGATAGCCCCAGAGACCCAGTACTTC	CASSLGIAPETQYF